A single sample is the source of the 19 T cell receptor beta chains below, sequenced in a study of blood T cells in healthy people across ages. Primers used in a second PCR of about 6 to 11 cycles were a sample-barcoded 5' primer and a J-beta primer mix. Each CDR3 protein gets one entry after TCRdb re-called the 5' RACE reads with MiXCR. Here the sample spans approximately 700,000 distinct CDR3 sequences, about a third being singletons. The specimen was blood. These receptors were taken from a woman of 80 years or more in good health.

This clonotype was seen many times. The chain carries TRBV9 and TRBJ1-1; D is unclear. Trimming removed 4 bases at V and 0 bases at J, with 10 bases between. Germline V gives CDR1 SGDLS, CDR2 YYNGEE. The CDR3 loop spans 14 amino acids. This CDR3 is CASSPARLNTEAFF. CDR3 coding DNA: TGTGCCAGCAGCCCAGCCAGGCTGAACACTGAAGCTTTCTTT.

This clonotype has ten or more counts. The V call is TRBV10-3, the J call TRBJ1-6; D not resolved. Germline-derived CDR1 and CDR2 are ENHRY and SYGVKD. With 2 bases removed from V and 6 bases from J, the gap between germline ends came to 8 bases. The CDR3 consists of 14 residues. The CDR3 is CAISEGRTNSPLHF. CDR3 nucleotide sequence: TGTGCCATCAGTGAGGGCAGAACTAATTCACCCCTCCACTTT.

The chain is built from TRBV27 and TRBJ1-1; D is undetermined. The length of the CDR3 is 13 residues. Trimming pared 6 bases from V and 7 bases from J, leaving 15 bases between. Germline V gene lookup returns CDR1 MNHEY and CDR2 SMNVEV (reference sequence). The CDR3 loop reads CASSHTADVEAFF. The DNA of the CDR3 is TGTGCCAGCAGCCATACCGCAGACGTTGAAGCTTTCTTT.

Points on this clonotype: A read error may produce the germline difference seen at one junction end. The CDR3 nucleotides are TGTGCCAGCAGCCGACAGGGGGCCGGGGGGGCCAACGTCCGGACTTTC. As protein: CASSRQGAGGANVRTF. The rearrangement joins TRBV7-2 to TRBJ2-6, with 10 bases matching TRBD1. The CDR3 totals 16 residues. CDR1 and CDR2 from the germline V gene are SGHTA and FQGNSA.

This clonotype was counted ten times or more. This chain links TRBV7-2 with TRBJ2-7; TRBD2 might be the D (5 bases). Trimming took off 4 bases at V and 3 bases at J, with 7 bases between the two ends. The CDR3 sequence is 12 residues long. Per germline, CDR1 SGHTA and CDR2 FQGNSA. CDR3 bases: TGTGCCAGCAGCTACGGGATCTACGAGCAGTACTTC. Amino acids: CASSYGIYEQYF.

This clonotype has just a few counts. The chain links TRBV21-1 to TRBJ1-1. TRBV21-1 is marked as a pseudogene. The CDR3 consists of 11 residues. The CDR3 coding sequence is TGTGCCAGCAGCAAGAGGACGGAAGCTTTCTTT. Protein sequence: CASSKRTEAFF.

Regarding this clonotype: A single base separates this from a much larger clone, so it may be a read error. The V gene is TRBV27, the J gene TRBJ2-5; the D gene could be TRBD1 or TRBD2 (5 bases each). The CDR3 runs 13 residues. CDR1 MNHEY and CDR2 SMNVEV come from the germline V gene (reference sequence). The CDR3 nucleotides are TGTGCCAGCGGTTTAAGGGACCGTGGGACCCAGTACTTC. Its protein is CASGLRDRGTQYF.

The chain uses TRBV20-1 and TRBJ2-7, with D possibly being TRBD2 (6 bases). The CDR3 has 14 residues. The V end was cut by 0 bases, the J end by 5 bases, with 14 bases between. Germline CDR1 and CDR2: DFQATT and SNEGSKA (reference sequence). This CDR3 reads CSARDRQGGDEQYF. The CDR3 nucleotides are TGCAGTGCTAGAGATCGGCAGGGCGGGGACGAGCAGTACTTC.

Regarding this clonotype: This may arise from a read error, as a much more abundant clone is one base away. The J gene is TRBJ2-7, the V gene TRBV5-8; 8 nucleotides line up with TRBD1. This CDR3 is 13 amino acids long. CDR1 and CDR2 from the germline V gene are SGHTS and YDEGEE. Trimming took 9 bases from V and 4 from J; bases not matched to a gene: 9. DNA for the CDR3: TGTGCCAACAGACACCGACAGGGGTACGAGCAGTACTTC. It encodes CANRHRQGYEQYF.

The table lists this clonotype with many counts. DNA for the CDR3: TGTGCCTGCTCTGAGGGGGGCACTGGGGCCAACGTCCTGACTTTC. It translates to CACSEGGTGANVLTF. The rearrangement joins TRBV30 to TRBJ2-6; D assignment may be TRBD1 or TRBD2 (6 bases each). Germline V lookup: CDR1 GTSNPN, CDR2 SVGIG (reference sequence). CDR3 size: 15 residues. Trimming took off 6 bases at V and 2 bases at J, with 14 bases between the two ends.

CDR3 sequence: CASSLGTRANEQYF. The DNA for the CDR3 is TGTGCCAGCAGCTTAGGGACTAGGGCTAATGAGCAGTACTTC. The J gene is TRBJ2-4, the V gene TRBV7-9; 7 bases map to TRBD2. V trimming: 1 base; J trimming: 13 bases; junction bases outside the gene matches: 10. The CDR3 spans 14 residues. Looked up from germline, CDR1 is SEHNR and CDR2 is FQNEAQ (reference sequence). Filled out from reference TRBV7-9 and TRBJ2-4, the complete variable domain reads DTGVSQNPRHKITKRGQNVTFRCDPISEHNRLYWYRQTLGQGPEFLTYFQNEAQLEKSRLLSDRFSAERPKGSFSTLEIQRTEQGDSAMYLCASSLGTRANEQYFGAGTRLSVL.

This clonotype was observed once. The CDR3 DNA reads as TGTGCCACGAGCGGCGGCAATCAGCCCCAGCATTTT. It specifies CATSGGNQPQHF. The chain joins TRBV10-3 to TRBJ1-5; D call uncertain. CDR1 is ENHRY and CDR2 is SYGVKD in the germline V gene. The CDR3 sequence is 12 residues long. The ends were cut back, 10 bases at V and 2 bases at J, with 9 bases in the middle.

This clonotype came up many times. The gene calls are TRBV20-1 and TRBJ1-2; maybe TRBD1 (5 bases). Germline CDR1 reads DFQATT; CDR2 reads SNEGSKA (reference sequence). V was trimmed by 0 bases and J by 1 base, leaving 12 bases between them. The CDR3 spans 15 residues. This CDR3 is CSARDRRQSNYGYTF. CDR3 nucleotides: TGCAGTGCTAGAGATCGAAGACAGAGTAACTATGGCTACACCTTC.

This clonotype has a count of ten or more. The chain joins TRBV5-1 to TRBJ1-6, with TRBD1 matching 7 bases. CDR1 and CDR2 (germline): SGHRS, YFSETQ. The CDR3 consists of 17 residues. Trimming at V came to 0 bases and at J to 6 bases, leaving 9 bases not matched to a gene. The CDR3 DNA reads TGCGCCAGCAGCTTGGTGTCGCCGGGACAGCCTAATTCACCCCTCCACTTT. Translated: CASSLVSPGQPNSPLHF.

This sequence joins TRBV7-3 and TRBJ2-1; no clear D. V lost 1 base and J 8 bases, leaving 12 bases between the germline ends. Germline CDR1 SGHTA, CDR2 FQGTGA. This CDR3 spans 14 amino acids. DNA of the CDR3: TGTGCCAGCAGCTTAAATAGTGAGGTTCATGAGCAGTTCTTC. Amino acid sequence: CASSLNSEVHEQFF. The full variable domain, in which reference TRBV7-3 and TRBJ2-1 provide the parts outside the CDR3, is GAGVSQTPSNKVTEKGKYVELRCDPISGHTALYWYRQSLGQGPEFLIYFQGTGAADDSGLPNDRFFAVRPEGSVSTLKIQRTERGDSAVYLCASSLNSEVHEQFFGPGTRLTVL.

The gene calls are TRBV7-9 and TRBJ1-2, with D uncertain. The V and J ends lost 5 bases and 8 bases respectively, with 18 bases between them. The CDR3 runs 14 residues. Germline V lookup: CDR1 SEHNR, CDR2 FQNEAQ (reference sequence). CDR3 in DNA: TGTGCCAGCAGCCGCCAGGAGCGGACCCCCGGCTACACCTTC. Its translation: CASSRQERTPGYTF.

This clonotype was counted many times. This sequence joins TRBV5-6 and TRBJ2-1; the D gene is possibly TRBD2 (6 bases). The CDR3 sequence is 14 residues long. Trimming cost V 0 bases and J 9 bases, with 13 bases left between them. The germline CDR1 and CDR2 sequences are SGHDT and YYEEEE. CDR3 bases: TGTGCCAGCAGCTTGGCAAGGACTAAGAGTGAGCAGTTCTTC. Protein: CASSLARTKSEQFF.

At least ten counts were recorded for this clonotype. The chain combines TRBV28 with TRBJ2-5, with D perhaps matching TRBD1 (6 bases). Trimming took off 3 bases at V and 5 bases at J, with 13 bases between the two ends. CDR1 is MDHEN and CDR2 is SYDVKM in the germline V gene. There are 14 residues in the CDR3. In nucleotides, the CDR3 is TGTGCCAGCAGTTTCACAGGGCCCACGGAGACCCAGTACTTC. This sequence encodes CASSFTGPTETQYF. Complete variable domain (other parts from reference TRBV28 and TRBJ2-5): DVKVTQSSRYLVKRTGEKVFLECVQDMDHENMFWYRQDPGLGLRLIYFSYDVKMKEKGDIPEGYSVSREKKERFSLILESASTNQTSMYLCASSFTGPTETQYFGPGTRLLVL.

This clonotype was observed many times. This chain joins TRBV6-6 and TRBJ2-7, with 8 bases lining up with TRBD1. With 7 bases clipped from V and 6 bases from J, the junction kept 17 bases outside the gene matches. The CDR3 is made up of 16 amino acids. Germline V gives CDR1 MNHNY, CDR2 SVGAGI (reference sequence). CDR3 in amino acids: CASMGGVRGPPGEQYF. The CDR3 DNA reads TGTGCCAGCATGGGCGGGGTCAGGGGGCCCCCCGGCGAGCAGTACTTC.